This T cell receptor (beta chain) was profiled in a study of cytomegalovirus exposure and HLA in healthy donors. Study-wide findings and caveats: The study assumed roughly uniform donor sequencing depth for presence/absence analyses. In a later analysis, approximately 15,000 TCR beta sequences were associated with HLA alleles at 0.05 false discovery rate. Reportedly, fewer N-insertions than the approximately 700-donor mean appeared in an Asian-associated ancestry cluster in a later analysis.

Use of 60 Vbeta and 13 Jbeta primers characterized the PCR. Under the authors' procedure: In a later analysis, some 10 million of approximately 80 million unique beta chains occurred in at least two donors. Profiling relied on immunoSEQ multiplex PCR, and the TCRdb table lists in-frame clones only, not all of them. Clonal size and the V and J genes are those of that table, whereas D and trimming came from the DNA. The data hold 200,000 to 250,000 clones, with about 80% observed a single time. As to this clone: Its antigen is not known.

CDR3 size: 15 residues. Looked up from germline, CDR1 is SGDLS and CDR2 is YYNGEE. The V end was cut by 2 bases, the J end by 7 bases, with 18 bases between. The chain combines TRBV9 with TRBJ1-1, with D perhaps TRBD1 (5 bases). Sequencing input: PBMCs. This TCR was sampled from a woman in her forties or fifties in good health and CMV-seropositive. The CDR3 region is CASSVLPGGVGEAFF. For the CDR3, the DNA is TGTGCCAGCAGCGTCCTCCCCGGGGGGGTGGGTGAAGCTTTCTTT.